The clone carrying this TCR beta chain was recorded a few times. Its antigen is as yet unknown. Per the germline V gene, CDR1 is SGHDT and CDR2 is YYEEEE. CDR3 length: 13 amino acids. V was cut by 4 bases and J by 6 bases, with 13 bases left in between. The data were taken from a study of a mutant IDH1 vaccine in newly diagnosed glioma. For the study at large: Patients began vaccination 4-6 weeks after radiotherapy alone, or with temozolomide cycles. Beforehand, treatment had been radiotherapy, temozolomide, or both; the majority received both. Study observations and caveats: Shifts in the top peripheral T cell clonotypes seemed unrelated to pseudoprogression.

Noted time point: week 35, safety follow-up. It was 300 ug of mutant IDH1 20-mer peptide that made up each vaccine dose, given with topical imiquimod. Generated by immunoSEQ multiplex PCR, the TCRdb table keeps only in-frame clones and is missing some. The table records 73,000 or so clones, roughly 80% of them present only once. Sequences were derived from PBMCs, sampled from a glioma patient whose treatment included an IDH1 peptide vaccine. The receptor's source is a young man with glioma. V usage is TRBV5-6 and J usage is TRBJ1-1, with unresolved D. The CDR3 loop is CASSQKVDPEAFF. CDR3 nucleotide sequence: TGTGCCAGCAGCCAGAAGGTGGACCCTGAAGCTTTCTTT.